The rows below give T cell receptor beta chains drawn from one sample of a study of vaccination and CD4 T cells after COVID-19. Their cognate antigens are unknown. TCRdb reanalysed the PCR reads using MiXCR and keeps one entry per CDR3 protein. The data contain approximately 20,000 distinct CDR3 sequences, 46% of them singletons. The sequencing used CD4+ T cells from blood, cultured in vitro, collected about 7 months after SARS-CoV-2 vaccination. Source of these receptors: a human donor who had recovered from COVID-19. Each CDR3 is given with its conserved first and last residue. D genes are given only for firm matches. Clone size is given for some rows only: seen once, a few or many times, or a class if the clone is expanded.

TRBD1 | NA | TRBJ2-2 | TRBV24-1 | CATSQSGTGYSGELFF | TGTGCCACCAGCCAATCCGGGACAGGGTACAGCGGGGAGCTGTTTTTT
TRBD2 | NA | TRBJ2-3 | TRBV24-1 | CATSDPGLAGADTQYF | TGTGCCACCAGTGACCCCGGACTAGCGGGCGCAGATACGCAGTATTTT
TRBD2 | NA | TRBJ2-1 | TRBV20-1 | CSARVGTSVNEQFF | TGCAGTGCCAGGGTCGGGACTAGCGTCAATGAGCAGTTCTTC
NA | medium-sized | TRBJ1-5 | TRBV28 | CASSLYRQPQHF | TGTGCCAGCAGTTTATATCGTCAGCCCCAGCATTTT
NA | NA | TRBJ1-6 | TRBV7-3 | CASSSLGAYNSPLHF | TGTGCCAGCAGCTCCCTCGGGGCCTATAATTCACCCCTCCACTTT
TRBD1 | few | TRBJ2-7 | TRBV7-3 | CASSPGQGAREQYF | TGTGCCAGCAGCCCCGGACAGGGGGCGCGGGAGCAGTACTTC
NA | few | TRBJ2-7 | TRBV6-2/TRBV6-3 | CASSSGFWPSVYEQYF | TGTGCCAGCAGTTCGGGGTTTTGGCCGTCAGTTTACGAGCAGTACTTC
NA | few | TRBJ2-3 | TRBV20-1 | CSSLLSGGATDTQYF | TGCAGCTCCCTTCTATCCGGGGGAGCCACAGATACGCAGTATTTT
TRBD1 | NA | TRBJ2-5 | TRBV6-5 | CASSYDRVGETQYF | TGTGCCAGCAGTTACGACAGGGTGGGAGAGACCCAGTACTTC
TRBD1 | few | TRBJ2-7 | TRBV20-1 | CSAPDRGHEQYF | TGCAGTGCCCCGGACAGGGGCCACGAGCAGTACTTC
TRBD2 | NA | TRBJ2-7 | TRBV6-5 | CASSYTAGASYEQYF | TGTGCCAGCAGTTATACAGCGGGGGCCTCCTACGAGCAGTACTTC
NA | NA | TRBJ1-5 | TRBV4-1 | CASSQEAGRQPQHF | TGCGCCAGCAGCCAAGAGGCCGGGCGGCAGCCCCAGCATTTT
NA | NA | TRBJ1-2 | TRBV20-1 | CSAQVAYLGLYGGYTF | TGCAGTGCTCAAGTGGCATATCTTGGGTTATACGGTGGCTACACCTTC
NA | medium-sized | TRBJ1-2 | TRBV15 | CATSRDGIYGYTF | TGTGCCACCAGCAGAGATGGGATCTATGGCTACACCTTC
NA | NA | TRBJ2-7 | TRBV15 | CATSKYRDSYEQYF | TGTGCCACCAGCAAGTACAGGGATTCCTACGAGCAGTACTTC
NA | NA | TRBJ2-7 | TRBV24-1 | CATSDPLGEQYF | TGTGCCACCAGTGACCCCCTGGGAGAGCAGTACTTC
TRBD1 | NA | TRBJ1-5 | TRBV7-3 | CASPLKGQGTPQPQHF | TGTGCCAGCCCCTTAAAAGGACAGGGGACACCTCAGCCCCAGCATTTT
TRBD1 | NA | TRBJ2-3 | TRBV7-8 | CASSWTRGRFTDTQYF | TGTGCCAGCAGCTGGACGAGGGGGCGCTTCACAGATACGCAGTATTTT
NA | few | TRBJ1-5 | TRBV7-9 | CASSPGTFNNQPQHF | TGTGCCAGCAGCCCTGGGACCTTCAACAATCAGCCCCAGCATTTT
TRBD1 | few | TRBJ1-2 | TRBV20-1 | CSASTGGFRIGYGYTF | TGCAGTGCTTCGACAGGGGGCTTTCGTATTGGCTATGGCTACACCTTC
NA | few | TRBJ2-3 | TRBV7-2 | CASSHRDRSTDTQYF | TGTGCCAGCAGCCACCGGGACCGGAGCACAGATACGCAGTATTTT
NA | NA | TRBJ2-7 | TRBV5-1 | CASSLAPTVTYEQYF | TGCGCCAGCAGCTTGGCCCCGACAGTTACCTACGAGCAGTACTTC
TRBD2 | NA | TRBJ2-7 | TRBV20-1 | CSARKRTSLGEQYF | TGCAGTGCTAGAAAACGGACTAGCTTGGGGGAGCAGTACTTC
NA | NA | TRBJ1-1 | TRBV20-1 | CSAIEDWNTEAFF | TGCAGTGCAATAGAGGACTGGAACACTGAAGCTTTCTTT
TRBD2 | NA | TRBJ2-1 | TRBV7-2 | CASNVGGDNEQFF | TGTGCCAGCAACGTCGGGGGGGACAATGAGCAGTTCTTC